The source of this T cell receptor (beta chain) is a study of cytomegalovirus exposure and HLA in healthy donors. Overall study findings and caveats: Most TCR beta V segments were productive about 90% or about 30% of the time in an earlier analysis.

Regarding this clone: Its target is unknown.

Vbeta (60) and Jbeta (13) primers were used in the PCR. TCRdb keeps only in-frame clones here, not all; method: immunoSEQ multiplex PCR. The sample shows 160,000 or so clones, 70% to 80% of them seen only once. Trimming removed 2 bases from V and 2 bases from J, with 9 bases in between. The CDR3 consists of 14 residues. Germline CDR1 is MNHEY and CDR2 is SMNVEV (reference sequence). V is TRBV27 and J is TRBJ2-5; a weak D match, TRBD1 (5 bases). The receptor was derived from a young man in good health and CMV-seropositive. Source material: PBMCs. The DNA for the CDR3 is TGTGCCAGCAGTTTAAGCAGGGCTCAAGAGACCCAGTACTTC. This sequence encodes CASSLSRAQETQYF.